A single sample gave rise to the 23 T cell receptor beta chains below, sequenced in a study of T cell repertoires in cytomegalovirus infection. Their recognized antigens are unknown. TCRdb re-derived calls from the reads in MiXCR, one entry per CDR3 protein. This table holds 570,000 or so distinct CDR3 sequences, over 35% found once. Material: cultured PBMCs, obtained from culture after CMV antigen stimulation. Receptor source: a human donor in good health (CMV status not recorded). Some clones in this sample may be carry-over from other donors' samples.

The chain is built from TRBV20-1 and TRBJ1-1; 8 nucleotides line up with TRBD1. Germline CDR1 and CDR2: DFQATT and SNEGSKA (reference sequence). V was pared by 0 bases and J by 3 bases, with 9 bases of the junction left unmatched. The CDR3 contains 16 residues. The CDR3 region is CSARDPLTGVDTEAFF. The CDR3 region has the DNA TGCAGTGCTAGAGATCCCCTGACAGGGGTAGACACTGAAGCTTTCTTT.

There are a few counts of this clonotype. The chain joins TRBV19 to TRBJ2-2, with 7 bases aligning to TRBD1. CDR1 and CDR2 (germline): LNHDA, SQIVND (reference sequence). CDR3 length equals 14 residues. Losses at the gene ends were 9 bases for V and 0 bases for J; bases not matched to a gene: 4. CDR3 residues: CASRDRPNTGELFF. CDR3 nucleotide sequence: TGTGCCAGCCGGGACAGACCGAACACCGGGGAGCTGTTTTTT.

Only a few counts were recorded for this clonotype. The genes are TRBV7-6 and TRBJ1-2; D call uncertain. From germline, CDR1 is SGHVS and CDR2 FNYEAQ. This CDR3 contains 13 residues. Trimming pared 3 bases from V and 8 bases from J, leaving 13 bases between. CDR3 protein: CASSFSDTQGYTF. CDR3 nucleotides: TGTGCCAGCAGCTTTTCCGACACCCAGGGCTACACCTTC.

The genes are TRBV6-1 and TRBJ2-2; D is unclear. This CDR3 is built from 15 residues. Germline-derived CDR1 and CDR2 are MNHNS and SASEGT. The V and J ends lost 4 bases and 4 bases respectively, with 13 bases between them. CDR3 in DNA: TGTGCCAGCAGTGGGGTCCCCTTTCTCACCGGGGAGCTGTTTTTT. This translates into CASSGVPFLTGELFF.

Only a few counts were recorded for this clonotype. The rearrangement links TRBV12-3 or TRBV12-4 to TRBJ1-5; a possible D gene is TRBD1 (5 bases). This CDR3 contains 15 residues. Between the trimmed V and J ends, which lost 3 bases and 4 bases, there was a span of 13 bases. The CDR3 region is CASSLRRGNNQPQHF. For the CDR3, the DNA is TGTGCCAGCAGTTTGAGGAGGGGTAATAATCAGCCCCAGCATTTT.

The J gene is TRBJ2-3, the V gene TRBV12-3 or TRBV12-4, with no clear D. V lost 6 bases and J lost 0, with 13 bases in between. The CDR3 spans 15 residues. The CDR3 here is CASRYDGLSTDTQYF. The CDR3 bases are TGTGCCAGCAGATACGACGGGTTAAGCACAGATACGCAGTATTTT.

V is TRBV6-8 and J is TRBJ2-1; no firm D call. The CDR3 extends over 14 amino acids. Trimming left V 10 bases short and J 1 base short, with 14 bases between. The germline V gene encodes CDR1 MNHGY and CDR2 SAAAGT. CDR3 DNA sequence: TGTGCCACGACATTGGTAGGGTCCTACAATGAGCAGTTCTTC. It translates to CATTLVGSYNEQFF.

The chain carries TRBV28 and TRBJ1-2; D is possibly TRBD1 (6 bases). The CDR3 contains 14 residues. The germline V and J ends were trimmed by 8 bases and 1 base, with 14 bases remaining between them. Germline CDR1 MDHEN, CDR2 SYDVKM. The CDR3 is CASEMGGGNYGYTF. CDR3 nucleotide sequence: TGTGCCAGCGAAATGGGAGGGGGTAACTATGGCTACACCTTC.

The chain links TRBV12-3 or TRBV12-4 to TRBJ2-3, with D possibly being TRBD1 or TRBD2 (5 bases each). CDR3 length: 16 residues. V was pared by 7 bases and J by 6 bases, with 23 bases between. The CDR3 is CASIRGWGHTSDTQYF. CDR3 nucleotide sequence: TGTGCCAGCATCCGAGGGTGGGGCCACACATCCGATACGCAGTATTTT.

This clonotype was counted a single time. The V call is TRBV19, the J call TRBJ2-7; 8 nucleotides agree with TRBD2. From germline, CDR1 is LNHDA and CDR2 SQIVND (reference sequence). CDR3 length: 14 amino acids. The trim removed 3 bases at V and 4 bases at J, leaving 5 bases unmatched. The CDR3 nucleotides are TGTGCCAGTAGTATGGAGCGGGAGCCTTACGAGCAGTACTTC. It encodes CASSMEREPYEQYF.

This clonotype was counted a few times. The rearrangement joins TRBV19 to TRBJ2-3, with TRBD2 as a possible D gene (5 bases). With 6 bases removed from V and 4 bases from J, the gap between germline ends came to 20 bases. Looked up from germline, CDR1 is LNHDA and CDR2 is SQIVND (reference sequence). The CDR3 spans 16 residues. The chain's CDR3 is CASRTTTRPGSDTQYF. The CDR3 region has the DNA TGTGCCAGTAGAACCACGACCCGCCCGGGATCAGATACGCAGTATTTT.

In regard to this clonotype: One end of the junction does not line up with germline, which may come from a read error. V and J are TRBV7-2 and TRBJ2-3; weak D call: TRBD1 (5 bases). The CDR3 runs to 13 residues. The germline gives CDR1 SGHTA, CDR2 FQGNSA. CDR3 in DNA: TGTGCCAGCAGCCCTGGGGCAGGAGTTACGCAGTATTTC. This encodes CASSPGAGVTQYF. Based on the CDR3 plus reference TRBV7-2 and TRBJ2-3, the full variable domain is GAGVSQSPSNKVTEKGKDVELRCDPISGHTALYWYRQSLGQGLEFLIYFQGNSAPDKSGLPSDRFSAERTGGSVSTLTIQRTQQEDSAVYLCASSPGAGVTQYFGPGTRLTVL.

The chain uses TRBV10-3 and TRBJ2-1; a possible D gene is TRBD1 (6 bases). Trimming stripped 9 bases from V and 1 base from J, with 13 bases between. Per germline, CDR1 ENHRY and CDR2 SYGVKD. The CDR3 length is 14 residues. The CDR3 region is CAIGQLGSYNEQFF. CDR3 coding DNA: TGTGCCATAGGACAGCTAGGATCCTACAATGAGCAGTTCTTC.

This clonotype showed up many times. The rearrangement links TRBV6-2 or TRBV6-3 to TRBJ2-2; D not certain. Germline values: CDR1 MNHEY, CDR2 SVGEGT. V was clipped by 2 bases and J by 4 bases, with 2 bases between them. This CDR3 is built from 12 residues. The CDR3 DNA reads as TGTGCCAGCAGTTACGGCACCGGGGAGCTGTTTTTT. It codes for CASSYGTGELFF.

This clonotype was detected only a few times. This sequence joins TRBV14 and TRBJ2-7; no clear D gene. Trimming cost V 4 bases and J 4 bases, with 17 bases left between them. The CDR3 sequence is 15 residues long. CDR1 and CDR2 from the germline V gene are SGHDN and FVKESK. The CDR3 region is CASSRYRSRPYEQYF. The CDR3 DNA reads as TGTGCCAGCAGCCGATACAGAAGTCGGCCGTACGAGCAGTACTTC.

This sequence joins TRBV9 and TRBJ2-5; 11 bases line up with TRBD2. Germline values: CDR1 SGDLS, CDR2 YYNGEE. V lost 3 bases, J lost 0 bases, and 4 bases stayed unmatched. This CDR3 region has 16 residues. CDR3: CASSGLAGGNQETQYF. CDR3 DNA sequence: TGTGCCAGCAGCGGCTTAGCGGGGGGGAACCAAGAGACCCAGTACTTC.

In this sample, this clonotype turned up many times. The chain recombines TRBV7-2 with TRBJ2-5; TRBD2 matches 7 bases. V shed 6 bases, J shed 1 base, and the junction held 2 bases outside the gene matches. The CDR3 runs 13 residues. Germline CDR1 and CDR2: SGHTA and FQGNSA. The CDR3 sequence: CASSRLAQETQYF. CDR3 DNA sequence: TGTGCCAGCAGTAGACTAGCCCAAGAGACCCAGTACTTC.

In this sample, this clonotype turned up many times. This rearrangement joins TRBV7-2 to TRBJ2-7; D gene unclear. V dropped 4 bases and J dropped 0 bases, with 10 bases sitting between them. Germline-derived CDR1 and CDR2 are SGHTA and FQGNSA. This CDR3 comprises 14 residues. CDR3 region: CASSSLYSSYEQYF. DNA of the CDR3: TGTGCCAGCAGCTCGTTATACAGCTCCTACGAGCAGTACTTC.

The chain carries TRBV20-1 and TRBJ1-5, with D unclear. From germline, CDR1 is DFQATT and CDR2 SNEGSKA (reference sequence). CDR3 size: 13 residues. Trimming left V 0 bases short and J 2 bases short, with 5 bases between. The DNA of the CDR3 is TGCAGTGCTAGAGAGGGCGGCAATCAGCCCCAGCATTTT. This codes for CSAREGGNQPQHF.

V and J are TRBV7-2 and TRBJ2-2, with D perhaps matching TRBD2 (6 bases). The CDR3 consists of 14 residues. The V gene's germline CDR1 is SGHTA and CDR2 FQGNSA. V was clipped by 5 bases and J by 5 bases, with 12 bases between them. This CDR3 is CASSGGLRTGELFF. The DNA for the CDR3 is TGTGCCAGCAGCGGGGGACTTCGGACCGGGGAGCTGTTTTTT. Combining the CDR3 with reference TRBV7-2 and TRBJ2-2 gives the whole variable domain GAGVSQSPSNKVTEKGKDVELRCDPISGHTALYWYRQSLGQGLEFLIYFQGNSAPDKSGLPSDRFSAERTGGSVSTLTIQRTQQEDSAVYLCASSGGLRTGELFFGEGSRLTVL.

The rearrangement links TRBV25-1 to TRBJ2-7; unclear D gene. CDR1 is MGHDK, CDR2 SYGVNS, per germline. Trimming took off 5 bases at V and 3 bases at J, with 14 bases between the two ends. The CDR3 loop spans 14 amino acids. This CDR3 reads CASSLMGYDYEQYF. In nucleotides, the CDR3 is TGTGCCAGCAGTCTGATGGGATACGACTACGAGCAGTACTTC.

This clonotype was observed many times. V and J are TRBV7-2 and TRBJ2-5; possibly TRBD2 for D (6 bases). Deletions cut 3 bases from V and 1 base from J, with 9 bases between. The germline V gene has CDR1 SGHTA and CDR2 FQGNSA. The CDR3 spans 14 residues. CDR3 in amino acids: CASSFRRGQETQYF. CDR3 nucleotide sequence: TGTGCCAGCAGCTTCCGGCGGGGCCAAGAGACCCAGTACTTC.

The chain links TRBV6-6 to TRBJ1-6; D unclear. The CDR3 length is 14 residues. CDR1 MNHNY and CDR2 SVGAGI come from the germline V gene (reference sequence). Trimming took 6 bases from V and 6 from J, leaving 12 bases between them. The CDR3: CASRQTRCNSPLHF. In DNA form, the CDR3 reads TGTGCCAGCAGGCAGACTCGGTGTAATTCACCCCTCCACTTT.